A selection of T cell receptor beta chains follows, all from one sample in a study of regulatory T cells in long-lasting Graves disease. In TCRdb, the multiplex PCR reads were re-called with MiXCR into one record per CDR3 protein. The table records 390,000 or so distinct CDR3 sequences, roughly 23% of them present only once. The sequencing here drew on peripheral blood mononuclear cells (PBMCs), taken when the disease was refractory, from a patient treated with antithyroid drugs. The receptor set was obtained from a woman aged 40 to 50 with Graves disease. CDR3s include the opening cysteine and the closing phenylalanine or tryptophan. Fields, in order: V gene, clone size, J gene, D gene, CDR3 DNA, CDR3 protein. D genes are given only for firm matches. Only part of the rows carry a size: once, few, many, or a class if the clone is expanded.

v_call: TRBV13
clone_size: few
j_call: TRBJ2-7
d_call: TRBD1
cdr3_nt: TGTGCCAGCAGCTTAGGAGGGACAGGGGCGTCCTACGAGCAGTACTTC
cdr3_aa: CASSLGGTGASYEQYF

v_call: TRBV18
clone_size: once
j_call: TRBJ1-1
d_call: NA
cdr3_nt: TGTGCCAGCTCACCACCGTTGGGTACGGGTACTGAAGCTTTCTTT
cdr3_aa: CASSPPLGTGTEAFF

v_call: TRBV28
clone_size: many
j_call: TRBJ1-1
d_call: TRBD1
cdr3_nt: TGTGCCAGCAGCCCGGACAGGGGGCTTAGGAACACTGAAGCTTTCTTT
cdr3_aa: CASSPDRGLRNTEAFF

v_call: TRBV28
clone_size: few
j_call: TRBJ1-5
d_call: TRBD1
cdr3_nt: TGTGCCAGCAGTTCCCGGGACAGGGTTTGGGGCAATCAGCCCCAGCATTTT
cdr3_aa: CASSSRDRVWGNQPQHF

v_call: TRBV28
clone_size: NA
j_call: TRBJ2-1
d_call: NA
cdr3_nt: TGTGCCAGCAGTTTACCTCGGACCCCAAGGGGCAATGAGCAGTTCTTC
cdr3_aa: CASSLPRTPRGNEQFF

v_call: TRBV12-3/TRBV12-4
clone_size: few
j_call: TRBJ1-1
d_call: TRBD1
cdr3_nt: TGTGCCAGCATCCTAGGACAGGGTGAATGGTGGGACACTGAAGCTTTCTTT
cdr3_aa: CASILGQGEWWDTEAFF

v_call: TRBV5-1
clone_size: NA
j_call: TRBJ2-1
d_call: TRBD2
cdr3_nt: TGCGCCAGCAGCTTGGGGGGTAGCGGGAGACCCGAGCAGTTCTTC
cdr3_aa: CASSLGGSGRPEQFF

v_call: TRBV7-9
clone_size: few
j_call: TRBJ2-7
d_call: TRBD2
cdr3_nt: TGTGCCAGCAGCTCTAGCGGGTGGACCTACGAGCAGTACTTC
cdr3_aa: CASSSSGWTYEQYF

v_call: TRBV6-4
clone_size: many
j_call: TRBJ1-1
d_call: NA
cdr3_nt: TGTGCCAGCAGTGACTCTCCAGGGGTGAACACTGAAGCTTTCTTT
cdr3_aa: CASSDSPGVNTEAFF

v_call: TRBV5-1
clone_size: NA
j_call: TRBJ2-1
d_call: TRBD2
cdr3_nt: TGCGCCAGCATCCTAGGACTAGCGGGAGTCAGCAATGAGCAGTTCTTC
cdr3_aa: CASILGLAGVSNEQFF

v_call: TRBV4-1
clone_size: NA
j_call: TRBJ1-1
d_call: NA
cdr3_nt: TGCGCCAGCAGCCAAGGATATGGGGTTTCGAACACTGAAGCTTTCTTT
cdr3_aa: CASSQGYGVSNTEAFF

v_call: TRBV15
clone_size: many
j_call: TRBJ1-2
d_call: NA
cdr3_nt: TGTGCCACCAGCAGACGTTTTAAGGGGAATTCCAAGGAGAGTGGCTACACCTTC
cdr3_aa: CATSRRFKGNSKESGYTF

v_call: TRBV29-1
clone_size: few
j_call: TRBJ2-5
d_call: NA
cdr3_nt: TGCAGCGTGGGACTGGACAACCTCCAAGAGACCCAGTACTTC
cdr3_aa: CSVGLDNLQETQYF

v_call: TRBV20-1
clone_size: few
j_call: TRBJ2-5
d_call: NA
cdr3_nt: TGCAGTGCTAGAGATCCGCGGTTCCTGGGACTCTTCAGGAGAGAGACCCAGTACTTC
cdr3_aa: CSARDPRFLGLFRRETQYF

v_call: TRBV2
clone_size: many
j_call: TRBJ2-5
d_call: NA
cdr3_nt: TGTGCCAGCAGTGACTACCTCCAAGAGACCCAGTACTTC
cdr3_aa: CASSDYLQETQYF

v_call: TRBV5-8
clone_size: many
j_call: TRBJ2-7
d_call: TRBD1
cdr3_nt: TGTGCCAGCAGCTTGGTGGGGCAGGGGGTCTACGAGCAGTACTTC
cdr3_aa: CASSLVGQGVYEQYF

v_call: TRBV12-3/TRBV12-4
clone_size: many
j_call: TRBJ2-5
d_call: TRBD2
cdr3_nt: TGTGCCAGCAGTTCGCTGACCGGGGGGTTAGAGACCCAGTACTTC
cdr3_aa: CASSSLTGGLETQYF

v_call: TRBV5-1
clone_size: NA
j_call: TRBJ2-5
d_call: NA
cdr3_nt: TGCGCCAGCAGCTTAATAGCGGCCCGAGAGACCCAGTACTTC
cdr3_aa: CASSLIAARETQYF

v_call: TRBV10-3
clone_size: NA
j_call: TRBJ2-7
d_call: NA
cdr3_nt: TGTGCCATCAGTGGGGACTTTGGGGAATTCCATTCCTACGAGCAGTACTTC
cdr3_aa: CAISGDFGEFHSYEQYF

v_call: TRBV3-1
clone_size: NA
j_call: TRBJ2-5
d_call: TRBD2
cdr3_nt: TGTGCCAGCAGCCAAGGTCCTGCGGGAGGGCCCCGAGAGACCCAGTACTTC
cdr3_aa: CASSQGPAGGPRETQYF

v_call: TRBV20-1
clone_size: NA
j_call: TRBJ2-7
d_call: TRBD2
cdr3_nt: TGCAGTGCTAACCCTTTCAGCGGGAGCGCTCCGGCCGAGCAGTACTTC
cdr3_aa: CSANPFSGSAPAEQYF

v_call: TRBV4-1
clone_size: few
j_call: TRBJ2-7
d_call: NA
cdr3_nt: TGCGCCAGCAGCCAAGGACAGGATAACGACGAGCAGTACTTC
cdr3_aa: CASSQGQDNDEQYF

v_call: TRBV6-5
clone_size: NA
j_call: TRBJ2-1
d_call: NA
cdr3_nt: TGTGCCAGCAGTTTCCCCCTAATGCGGGACTTAGAGCGTGCGAATGAGCAGTTCTTC
cdr3_aa: CASSFPLMRDLERANEQFF

v_call: TRBV28
clone_size: many
j_call: TRBJ2-5
d_call: NA
cdr3_nt: TGTGCCAGCACACAGGGAGTTGAGACCCAGTACTTC
cdr3_aa: CASTQGVETQYF

v_call: TRBV7-8
clone_size: NA
j_call: TRBJ2-1
d_call: TRBD2
cdr3_nt: TGTGCCAGCAGTTATACCGGACTAGCGTCAACCTACAATGAGCAGTTCTTC
cdr3_aa: CASSYTGLASTYNEQFF

v_call: TRBV9
clone_size: NA
j_call: TRBJ2-2
d_call: TRBD1
cdr3_nt: TGTGCCAGCAGCGGGACAGGGGGCTCAAACACCGGGGAGCTGTTTTTT
cdr3_aa: CASSGTGGSNTGELFF

v_call: TRBV12-3/TRBV12-4
clone_size: many
j_call: TRBJ2-5
d_call: NA
cdr3_nt: TGTGCCAGCAGTTTACTAGACCAAGAGACCCAGTACTTC
cdr3_aa: CASSLLDQETQYF

v_call: TRBV7-9
clone_size: NA
j_call: TRBJ2-3
d_call: TRBD2
cdr3_nt: TGTGCCAGCAGCTCCCGGGGTAGCGGGAGCACAGATACGCAGTATTTT
cdr3_aa: CASSSRGSGSTDTQYF

v_call: TRBV2
clone_size: many
j_call: TRBJ1-4
d_call: NA
cdr3_nt: TGTGCCAGCAGTGAGGAAGGGGCGCGGGCTAATGAAAAACTGTTTTTT
cdr3_aa: CASSEEGARANEKLFF

v_call: TRBV29-1
clone_size: many
j_call: TRBJ1-1
d_call: NA
cdr3_nt: TGCAGCGTTGGTCCAAACACTGAAGCTTTCTTT
cdr3_aa: CSVGPNTEAFF

v_call: TRBV29-1
clone_size: many
j_call: TRBJ2-2
d_call: NA
cdr3_nt: TGCAGCGGTCTAGGTACCGGGGAGCTGTTTTTT
cdr3_aa: CSGLGTGELFF

v_call: TRBV9
clone_size: NA
j_call: TRBJ1-1
d_call: NA
cdr3_nt: TGTGCCAGCAGCGTAGCAGTGGGACGGGAAGCTTTCTTT
cdr3_aa: CASSVAVGREAFF

v_call: TRBV6-1
clone_size: NA
j_call: TRBJ2-2
d_call: NA
cdr3_nt: TGTGCCAGCAGACCTCGTCGGGACTTGACAGGGACCGGGGAGCTGTTTTTT
cdr3_aa: CASRPRRDLTGTGELFF

v_call: TRBV11-2
clone_size: NA
j_call: TRBJ2-1
d_call: NA
cdr3_nt: TGTGCCAGCAGCTTAGTTAGCAATGAGCAGTTCTTC
cdr3_aa: CASSLVSNEQFF

v_call: TRBV6-1
clone_size: many
j_call: TRBJ1-2
d_call: NA
cdr3_nt: TGTGCCAGCAGTCCCTCTGGGGGTAGGAGGATCTCCTATGGCTACACCTTC
cdr3_aa: CASSPSGGRRISYGYTF

v_call: TRBV12-3/TRBV12-4
clone_size: NA
j_call: TRBJ2-3
d_call: NA
cdr3_nt: TGTGCCAGCAGTTCCCCCTACTCTAGCACAGATACGCAGTATTTT
cdr3_aa: CASSSPYSSTDTQYF

v_call: TRBV6-1
clone_size: many
j_call: TRBJ2-6
d_call: NA
cdr3_nt: TGTGCCAGTCTTAGGGTGTCTGGGGCCAACGTCCTGACTTTC
cdr3_aa: CASLRVSGANVLTF

v_call: TRBV28
clone_size: many
j_call: TRBJ2-3
d_call: TRBD1
cdr3_nt: TGTGCCAGCAGTACCCGGGACAGGGGGCGAGATACGCAGTATTTT
cdr3_aa: CASSTRDRGRDTQYF

v_call: TRBV28
clone_size: many
j_call: TRBJ1-5
d_call: NA
cdr3_nt: TGTGCCAGCATTCGACAATTCAATCAGCCCCAGCATTTT
cdr3_aa: CASIRQFNQPQHF

v_call: TRBV5-1
clone_size: many
j_call: TRBJ1-1
d_call: TRBD1
cdr3_nt: TGCGCCAGCAGCTTAGGACCATTGAAGGGGGCGAACACTGAAGCTTTCTTT
cdr3_aa: CASSLGPLKGANTEAFF

v_call: TRBV28
clone_size: many
j_call: TRBJ2-7
d_call: TRBD2
cdr3_nt: TGTGCCAGCAGTTTACTGGCTAGCGGGAGATACGAGCAGTACTTC
cdr3_aa: CASSLLASGRYEQYF

v_call: TRBV2
clone_size: many
j_call: TRBJ2-5
d_call: NA
cdr3_nt: TGTGCCAGCAACCTTAAGGGGGCCCAGTACTTC
cdr3_aa: CASNLKGAQYF

v_call: TRBV29-1
clone_size: few
j_call: TRBJ1-4
d_call: TRBD1
cdr3_nt: TGCAGTGCTACAGGGGATCAAGAAAAACTGTTTTTT
cdr3_aa: CSATGDQEKLFF

v_call: TRBV28
clone_size: many
j_call: TRBJ1-4
d_call: NA
cdr3_nt: TGTGCCAGCAGTCCTCAGGGGCGGAAAAAACTGTTTTTT
cdr3_aa: CASSPQGRKKLFF

v_call: TRBV5-1
clone_size: many
j_call: TRBJ1-2
d_call: NA
cdr3_nt: TGCGCCAGCAGCCTCCCAGGGTTCTATGGCTACACCTTC
cdr3_aa: CASSLPGFYGYTF

v_call: TRBV10-3
clone_size: NA
j_call: TRBJ1-4
d_call: TRBD1
cdr3_nt: TGTGCCATCAGTGAAAGACAGGGCCTGGATAAACTGTTTTTT
cdr3_aa: CAISERQGLDKLFF

v_call: TRBV11-2
clone_size: NA
j_call: TRBJ2-1
d_call: NA
cdr3_nt: TGTGCCAGCAGCCCCTCGGTCAATGAGCAGTTCTTC
cdr3_aa: CASSPSVNEQFF

v_call: TRBV28
clone_size: many
j_call: TRBJ1-4
d_call: NA
cdr3_nt: TGTGCCAGCGGAGCCCTGGGTGAAAAACTGTTTTTT
cdr3_aa: CASGALGEKLFF

v_call: TRBV28
clone_size: many
j_call: TRBJ2-7
d_call: TRBD1
cdr3_nt: TGTGCCAGCAGCTACCTCCCGGGACAGGGGGGATACGAGCAGTACTTC
cdr3_aa: CASSYLPGQGGYEQYF

v_call: TRBV20-1
clone_size: many
j_call: TRBJ1-1
d_call: NA
cdr3_nt: TGCAGTGCTAGAGACATGGTGTTGGCTTTCTTT
cdr3_aa: CSARDMVLAFF

v_call: TRBV7-8
clone_size: NA
j_call: TRBJ1-2
d_call: TRBD1
cdr3_nt: TGTGCCAGCAGCTTAGTAGCAGGGGGGCACTCCGGCTACACCTTC
cdr3_aa: CASSLVAGGHSGYTF

v_call: TRBV9
clone_size: NA
j_call: TRBJ2-1
d_call: NA
cdr3_nt: TGTGCCAGCAGCCCCCCACCCGAAAAAAAGCAGTTCTTC
cdr3_aa: CASSPPPEKKQFF

v_call: TRBV28
clone_size: many
j_call: TRBJ2-7
d_call: TRBD1
cdr3_nt: TGTGCCAGCAGTTCCCTGGGACAGGGGGCTTACGAGCAGTACTTC
cdr3_aa: CASSSLGQGAYEQYF